The 30 T cell receptor beta chains listed next were all sequenced from one sample in a study of blood T cell repertoires in COVID-19. Assay: immunoSEQ multiplex PCR; the TCRdb copy retains only in-frame clones and omits some. The profile shows a few hundred thousand clones, roughly 90% of them singletons. The specimen sequenced was PBMCs or T cells enriched from blood (not recorded which). These receptors were obtained from a woman in her thirties or forties who had recovered from COVID-19.

The genes are TRBV7-9 and TRBJ2-7; maybe TRBD1 (6 bases). The ends were cut back, 1 base at V and 5 bases at J, with 12 bases in the middle. Germline V gene data show CDR1 as SEHNR and CDR2 as FQNEAQ (reference sequence). The CDR3 spans 14 residues. The CDR3 nucleotides read TGTGCCAGCAGCTTAGTAGGGGGTGAAGACGAGCAGTACTTC. Translation gives CASSLVGGEDEQYF.

The chain is built from TRBV19 and TRBJ2-5; D may be TRBD1 (6 bases). This CDR3 is built from 12 residues. CDR1 and CDR2 (germline): LNHDA, SQIVND (reference sequence). V was clipped by 6 bases and J by 2 bases, with 7 bases between them. The CDR3 region is CASRDRQETQYF. The CDR3 DNA sequence: TGTGCCAGTAGGGACAGACAAGAGACCCAGTACTTC.

The chain joins TRBV4-2 to TRBJ1-2; 7 bases fit TRBD1. The CDR3 runs 13 residues. Trimming removed 1 base from V and 8 bases from J; junction bases left unmatched: 4. CDR1 LGHNA and CDR2 YNFKEQ come from the germline V gene. The CDR3 DNA reads as TGTGCCAGCAGCCAAGCCCCGGACAGGGGCTACACCTTC. Translated: CASSQAPDRGYTF.

CDR3 coding DNA: TGCGCCAGCAGCTCGCAGGGGACCCCCTATGGCTACACCTTC. The encoded protein is CASSSQGTPYGYTF. V is TRBV5-1 and J is TRBJ1-2; tentatively, D is TRBD1 (6 bases). From germline, CDR1 is SGHRS and CDR2 YFSETQ. CDR3 length: 14 amino acids. The V and J ends lost 3 bases and 4 bases respectively, with 13 bases between them.

V and J are TRBV7-9 and TRBJ2-7; 10 nucleotides line up with TRBD1. The CDR3 has 15 amino acids. V was clipped by 5 bases and J by 5 bases; unmatched bases: 9. Germline CDR1 SEHNR, CDR2 FQNEAQ (reference sequence). The CDR3 region is CASSLGTGARNEQYF. CDR3 DNA sequence: TGTGCCAGCAGCCTCGGGACAGGGGCGCGTAACGAGCAGTACTTC.

This clone was observed once. This chain links TRBV2 with TRBJ2-3, with D perhaps TRBD2 (6 bases). The germline V and J ends were trimmed by 0 bases and 5 bases, with 12 bases remaining between them. The CDR3 loop spans 15 amino acids. Germline lookup yields CDR1 SNHLY and CDR2 FYNNEI. CDR3 sequence reads: CASSEALSSGDTQYF. The CDR3 region has the DNA TGTGCCAGCAGTGAAGCGCTTAGTAGCGGAGATACGCAGTATTTT.

J is TRBJ1-5 and V is TRBV15; D uncertain. The germline V gene encodes CDR1 LNHNV and CDR2 YYDKDF (reference sequence). V lost 5 bases, J lost 8 bases, and 10 bases lay in between. CDR3 length equals 12 residues. CDR3 sequence (DNA): TGTGCCACCAGCCCTCGAGGGAAGCCCCAGCATTTT. Residues: CATSPRGKPQHF.

CDR3 sequence (DNA): TGTGCCTGGAGTTCAGGACTAGCGGGCTCCTACAATGAGCAGTTCTTC. Protein product: CAWSSGLAGSYNEQFF. J is TRBJ2-1 and V is TRBV30; 11 bases align to TRBD2. Germline CDR1 and CDR2: GTSNPN and SVGIG (reference sequence). This CDR3 contains 16 residues. V was pared by 2 bases and J by 0 bases, with 3 bases of the junction left unmatched.

This chain joins TRBV7-9 and TRBJ2-1, with 9 bases identical to TRBD1. With 5 bases clipped from V and 9 bases from J, the junction kept 11 bases outside the gene matches. Germline V gene data show CDR1 as SEHNR and CDR2 as FQNEAQ (reference sequence). The CDR3 totals 15 residues. The CDR3 reads CASSARTGVSGEQFF. In DNA, the CDR3 is TGTGCCAGCAGCGCTAGGACAGGGGTCAGTGGTGAGCAGTTCTTC. Full variable domain (outside the CDR3, taken from reference TRBV7-9 and TRBJ2-1): DTGVSQNPRHKITKRGQNVTFRCDPISEHNRLYWYRQTLGQGPEFLTYFQNEAQLEKSRLLSDRFSAERPKGSFSTLEIQRTEQGDSAMYLCASSARTGVSGEQFFGPGTRLTVL.

The chain joins TRBV6-5 to TRBJ1-2, with D hard to call. This CDR3 is 13 amino acids long. The germline V gene encodes CDR1 MNHEY and CDR2 SVGAGI. V was shortened by 6 bases and J by 0 bases, with 8 bases between the two germline ends. CDR3 coding DNA: TGTGCCAGCAGCCGCGGATCTAACTATGGCTACACCTTC. Protein sequence: CASSRGSNYGYTF.

V gene TRBV27 combines with J gene TRBJ2-7; D may be TRBD2 (6 bases). V was clipped by 1 base and J by 6 bases, with 13 bases between them. CDR1 MNHEY and CDR2 SMNVEV come from the germline V gene (reference sequence). This CDR3 region has 14 residues. CDR3 region: CASSLFAGLGEQYF. The CDR3 DNA reads as TGTGCCAGCAGTTTATTCGCGGGGTTAGGCGAGCAGTACTTC.

The chain carries TRBV5-1 and TRBJ1-5; 9 nucleotides line up with TRBD1. This CDR3 is 15 amino acids long. Losses at the gene ends were 4 bases for V and 5 bases for J; bases not matched to a gene: 7. Germline CDR1 reads SGHRS; CDR2 reads YFSETQ. CDR3 amino acids: CASSRTGQGDQPQHF. The CDR3 nucleotides read TGCGCCAGCAGCCGGACGGGACAGGGTGATCAGCCCCAGCATTTT.

The chain recombines TRBV11-2 with TRBJ2-1; D gene uncertain. V lost 5 bases and J lost 9, with 8 bases in between. The CDR3 has 11 residues. CDR1 and CDR2 from the germline V gene are SGHAT and FQNNGV. The CDR3 is CASSPDFEQFF. The CDR3 nucleotides are TGTGCCAGCAGCCCCGACTTTGAGCAGTTCTTC.

This clone was counted only a few times. The chain recombines TRBV14 with TRBJ2-7; the D gene is possibly TRBD1 (6 bases). Germline CDR1 reads SGHDN; CDR2 reads FVKESK. CDR3 length: 13 residues. V lost 4 bases to trimming and J lost 4 bases, with 11 bases between them. The CDR3 DNA follows: TGTGCCAGCAGCCGGGGGCGACAATACGAGCAGTACTTC. As protein: CASSRGRQYEQYF.

The CDR3 loop reads CASSLAEGSTGYGYTF. The CDR3 DNA is TGTGCCAGCAGCTTGGCGGAAGGGAGTACTGGCTATGGCTACACCTTC. This chain joins TRBV5-6 and TRBJ1-2; D unresolved. Trimming stripped 0 bases from V and 4 bases from J, with 16 bases between. The CDR3 runs 16 residues. Germline V gene lookup returns CDR1 SGHDT and CDR2 YYEEEE.

In its sample, this clone was seen a few times. The chain combines TRBV29-1 with TRBJ2-2, with 12 bases identical to TRBD2. The CDR3 has 14 residues. The J segment lost 7 bases and the V segment lost 5 bases, leaving 5 bases of the junction unmatched. In germline, CDR1 is SQVTM, CDR2 ANQGSEA. CDR3 DNA: TGCAGCGTTCCTAGCGGGGGGGCCTTCGGGGAGCTGTTTTTT. Protein sequence: CSVPSGGAFGELFF.

This clone is a singleton in its sample. This chain connects TRBV28 to TRBJ1-1; 7 bases map to TRBD1. With 8 bases clipped from V and 0 bases from J, the junction kept 3 bases outside the gene matches. This CDR3 has 13 amino acids. Looked up from germline, CDR1 is MDHEN and CDR2 is SYDVKM. In DNA, the CDR3 is TGTGCCAGCGGGGACAGTCTGAACACTGAAGCTTTCTTT. Its protein is CASGDSLNTEAFF.

The J gene is TRBJ2-1, the V gene TRBV2; no reliable D call. CDR3 length: 14 amino acids. Trimming removed 5 bases from V and 5 bases from J, with 13 bases in between. Germline assignment: CDR1 SNHLY and CDR2 FYNNEI. CDR3: CASSTSRLNNEQFF. In nucleotides, the CDR3 is TGTGCCAGCAGTACCTCTCGACTCAACAATGAGCAGTTCTTC.

The V gene is TRBV21-1, the J gene TRBJ2-7; the table assigns TRBD1, which was not confirmed against the DNA. TRBV21-1 is classified as a pseudogene. CDR3 size: 17 residues. The CDR3 DNA reads as TGTGCCAGCAGCGTGCGGACAGGGGGTGATCGGAAAGACGAGCAGTACTTC. Residues: CASSVRTGGDRKDEQYF.

The CDR3 bases are TGTGCCAGCAGCGTAGCCAGATGGGATACGCAGTATTTT. This translates into CASSVARWDTQYF. The V call is TRBV9, the J call TRBJ2-3; D unresolved. Trimming cost V 0 bases and J 6 bases, with 8 bases left between them. Looked up from germline, CDR1 is SGDLS and CDR2 is YYNGEE. The CDR3 length is 13 residues.

The chain uses TRBV7-2 and TRBJ1-6; perhaps TRBD1 as D (6 bases). This CDR3 spans 16 amino acids. V lost 5 bases and J 7 bases, leaving 18 bases between the germline ends. Germline V lookup: CDR1 SGHTA, CDR2 FQGNSA. Here the CDR3 DNA reads TGTGCCAGCAGCCCCCGCAGGGGTAGTTGGAATTCACCCCTCCACTTT. Translation gives CASSPRRGSWNSPLHF.

This clone was seen once. The rearrangement links TRBV19 to TRBJ2-1; 10 positions agree with TRBD2. The CDR3 totals 15 residues. The V gene's germline CDR1 is LNHDA and CDR2 SQIVND (reference sequence). With V trimmed by 5 bases and J by 7 bases, 8 bases remained unmatched. The CDR3 loop is CASSSSGRGINEQFF. CDR3 sequence (DNA): TGTGCCAGTAGTTCGAGCGGGAGGGGAATTAATGAGCAGTTCTTC.

The V and J genes are TRBV5-8 and TRBJ1-2, with D unclear. With 2 bases removed from V and 1 base from J, the gap between germline ends came to 6 bases. The CDR3 consists of 13 residues. In germline, CDR1 is SGHTS, CDR2 YDEGEE. CDR3 nucleotides: TGTGCCAGCAGCTTCCAACTTAACTATGGCTACACCTTC. This encodes CASSFQLNYGYTF.

This chain joins TRBV18 and TRBJ1-1; TRBD1 might be the D (5 bases). The CDR3 covers 15 residues. Between the trimmed V and J ends, which lost 1 base and 2 bases, there was a span of 11 bases. Germline V gene data show CDR1 as KGHSH and CDR2 as LQKENI. CDR3 sequence: CASSPQIDRNTEAFF. In DNA, the CDR3 is TGTGCCAGCTCACCACAAATCGACAGAAACACTGAAGCTTTCTTT.

The V and J genes are TRBV7-9 and TRBJ2-2; 7 bases line up with TRBD2. The CDR3 runs to 14 residues. The V segment lost 5 bases and the J segment 7 bases; nucleotides outside the gene matches: 7. CDR1 and CDR2 from the germline V gene are SEHNR and FQNEAQ (reference sequence). The CDR3 DNA sequence: TGTGCCAGCAGCGCAAACCAGCGGGACGGGGAGCTGTTTTTT. Translation gives CASSANQRDGELFF.

V usage is TRBV4-1 and J usage is TRBJ2-5; D is perhaps TRBD2 (5 bases). V lost 0 bases to trimming and J lost 2 bases, with 16 bases between them. The germline V gene has CDR1 MGHRA and CDR2 YSYEKL. CDR3 length: 17 amino acids. CDR3 sequence reads: CASSQEAAETGQETQYF. Here the CDR3 DNA reads TGCGCCAGCAGCCAAGAAGCAGCGGAGACGGGGCAAGAGACCCAGTACTTC.

The chain has TRBV29-1 and TRBJ1-1; tentatively, D is TRBD1 (6 bases). Germline lookup yields CDR1 SQVTM and CDR2 ANQGSEA. The CDR3 length is 13 residues. The V end was cut by 4 bases, the J end by 7 bases, with 16 bases between. DNA of the CDR3: TGCAGCGTTGGCCGTCGGGGGGCTGGTGAAGCTTTCTTT. Protein product: CSVGRRGAGEAFF.

This clone was seen only once. V and J are TRBV5-1 and TRBJ1-4; 9 nucleotides agree with TRBD1. The germline gives CDR1 SGHRS, CDR2 YFSETQ. The CDR3 sequence is 16 residues long. Trimming took 1 base from V and 3 from J; bases not matched to a gene: 4. For the CDR3, the DNA is TGCGCCAGCAGCTTGCAACAGGGGGCGGCTAATGAAAAACTGTTTTTT. It specifies CASSLQQGAANEKLFF.

This sequence joins TRBV13 and TRBJ2-7; TRBD1 aligns across 7 bases. The CDR3 is 13 amino acids. The junction had 5 bases not matched to a gene; V was cut back by 3 bases and J by 6 bases. The V gene's germline CDR1 is PRHDT and CDR2 FYEKMQ (reference sequence). CDR3 region: CASSFQGDGEQYF. The CDR3 coding sequence is TGTGCCAGCAGCTTCCAGGGGGACGGCGAGCAGTACTTC. The full variable domain, in which reference TRBV13 and TRBJ2-7 provide the parts outside the CDR3, is AAGVIQSPRHLIKEKRETATLKCYPIPRHDTVYWYQQGPGQDPQFLISFYEKMQSDKGSIPDRFSAQQFSDYHSELNMSSLELGDSALYFCASSFQGDGEQYFGPGTRLTVT.

CDR3 sequence: CASSAGHSNEKLFF. CDR3 in DNA: TGTGCCAGCAGTGCGGGACATAGTAATGAAAAACTGTTTTTT. This sequence joins TRBV2 and TRBJ1-4; possibly TRBD1 for D (6 bases). The germline V and J ends were trimmed by 4 bases and 4 bases, with 10 bases remaining between them. The CDR3 is 14 amino acids. Germline V gene sequence: CDR1 SNHLY, CDR2 FYNNEI.